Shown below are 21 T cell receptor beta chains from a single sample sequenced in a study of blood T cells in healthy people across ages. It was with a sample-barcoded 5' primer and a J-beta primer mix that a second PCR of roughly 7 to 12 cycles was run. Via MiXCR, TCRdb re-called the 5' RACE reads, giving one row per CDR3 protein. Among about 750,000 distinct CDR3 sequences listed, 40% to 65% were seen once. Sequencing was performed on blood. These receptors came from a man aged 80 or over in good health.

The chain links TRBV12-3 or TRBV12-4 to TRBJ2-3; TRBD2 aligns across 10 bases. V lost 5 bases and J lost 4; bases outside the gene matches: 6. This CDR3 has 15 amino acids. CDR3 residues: CASSETSGYADTQYF. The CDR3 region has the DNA TGTGCCAGCAGTGAGACTAGCGGGTATGCAGATACGCAGTATTTT.

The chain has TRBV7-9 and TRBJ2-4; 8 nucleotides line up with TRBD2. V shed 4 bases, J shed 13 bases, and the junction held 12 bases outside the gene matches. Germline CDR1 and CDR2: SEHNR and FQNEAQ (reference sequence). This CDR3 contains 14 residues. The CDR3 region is CASSSGGVMDKQYF. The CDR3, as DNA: TGTGCCAGCAGCTCGGGGGGGGTAATGGACAAGCAGTACTTC.

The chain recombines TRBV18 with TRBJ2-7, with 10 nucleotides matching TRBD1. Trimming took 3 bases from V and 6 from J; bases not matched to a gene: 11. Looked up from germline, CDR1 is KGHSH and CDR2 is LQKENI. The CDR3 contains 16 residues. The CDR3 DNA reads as TGTGCCAGCTCACCGATATCCGGGACAGGGGAAATCGAGCAGTACTTC. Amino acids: CASSPISGTGEIEQYF.

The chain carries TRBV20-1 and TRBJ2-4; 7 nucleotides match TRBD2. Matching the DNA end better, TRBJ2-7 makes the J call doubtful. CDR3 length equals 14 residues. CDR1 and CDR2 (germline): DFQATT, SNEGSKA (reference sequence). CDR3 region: CSARDNRGAYEQYF. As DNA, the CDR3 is TGCAGTGCTAGAGACAACCGGGGGGCCTACGAGCAGTACTTC.

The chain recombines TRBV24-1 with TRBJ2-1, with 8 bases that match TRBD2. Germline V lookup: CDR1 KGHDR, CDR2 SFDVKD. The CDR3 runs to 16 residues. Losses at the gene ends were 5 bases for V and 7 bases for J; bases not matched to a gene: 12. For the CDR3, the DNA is TGTGCCACCAGTGCCCCGGAGCTAGCGGGTAGAAATGAGCAGTTCTTC. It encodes CATSAPELAGRNEQFF.

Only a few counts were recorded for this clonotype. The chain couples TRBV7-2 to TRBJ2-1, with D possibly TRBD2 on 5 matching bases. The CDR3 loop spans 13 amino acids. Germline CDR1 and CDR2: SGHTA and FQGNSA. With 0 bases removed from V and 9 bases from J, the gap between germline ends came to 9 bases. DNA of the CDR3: TGTGCCAGCAGCTTAGCACTAGGTGGTGAGCAGTTCTTC. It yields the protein CASSLALGGEQFF.

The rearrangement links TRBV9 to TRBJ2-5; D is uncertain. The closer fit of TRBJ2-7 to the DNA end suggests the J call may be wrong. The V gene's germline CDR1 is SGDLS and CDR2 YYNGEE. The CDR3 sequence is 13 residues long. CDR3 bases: TGTGCCAGCAGTGCACAGCTCTGGGACGAGCAGTACTTC. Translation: CASSAQLWDEQYF.

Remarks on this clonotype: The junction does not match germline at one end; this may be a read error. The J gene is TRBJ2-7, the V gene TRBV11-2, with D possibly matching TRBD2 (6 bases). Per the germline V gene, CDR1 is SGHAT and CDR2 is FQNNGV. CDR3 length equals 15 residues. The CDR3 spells CASSLAPGSGREQYF. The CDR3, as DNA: TGTGCTAGCAGCTTAGCCCCCGGGAGCGGTCGGGAGCAGTACTTC.

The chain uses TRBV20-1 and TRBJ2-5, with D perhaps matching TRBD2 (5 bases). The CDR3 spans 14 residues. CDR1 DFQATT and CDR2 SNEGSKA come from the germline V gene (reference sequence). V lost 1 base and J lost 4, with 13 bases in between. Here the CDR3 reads CSARAPARGETQYF. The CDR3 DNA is TGCAGTGCTAGAGCTCCGGCCCGGGGAGAGACCCAGTACTTC.

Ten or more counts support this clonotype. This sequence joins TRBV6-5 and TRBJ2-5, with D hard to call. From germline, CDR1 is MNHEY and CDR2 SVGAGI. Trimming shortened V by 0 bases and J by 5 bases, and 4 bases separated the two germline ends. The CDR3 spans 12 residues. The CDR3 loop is CASSYSPETQYF. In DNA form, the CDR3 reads TGTGCCAGCAGTTACTCCCCGGAGACCCAGTACTTC.

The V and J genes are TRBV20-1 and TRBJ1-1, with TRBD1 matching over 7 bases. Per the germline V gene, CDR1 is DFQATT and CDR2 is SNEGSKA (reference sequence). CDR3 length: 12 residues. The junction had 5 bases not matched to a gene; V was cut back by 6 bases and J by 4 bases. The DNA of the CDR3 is TGCAGTGCCCACAGGGGTGGCACTGAAGCTTTCTTT. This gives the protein CSAHRGGTEAFF.

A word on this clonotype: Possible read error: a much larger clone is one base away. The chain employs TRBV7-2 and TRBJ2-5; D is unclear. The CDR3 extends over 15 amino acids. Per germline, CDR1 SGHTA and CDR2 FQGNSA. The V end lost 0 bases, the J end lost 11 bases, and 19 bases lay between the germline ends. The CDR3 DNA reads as TGTGCCAGCAGCTTAGCGTACGGAGCGTACAATGAGCAGTACTTC. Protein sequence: CASSLAYGAYNEQYF.

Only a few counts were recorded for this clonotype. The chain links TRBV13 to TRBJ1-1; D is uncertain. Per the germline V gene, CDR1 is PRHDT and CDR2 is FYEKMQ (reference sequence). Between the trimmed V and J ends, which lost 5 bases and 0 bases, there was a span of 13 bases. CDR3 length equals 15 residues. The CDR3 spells CASSPPDRLNTEAFF. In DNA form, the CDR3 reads TGTGCCAGCAGCCCACCGGACCGATTGAACACTGAAGCTTTCTTT.

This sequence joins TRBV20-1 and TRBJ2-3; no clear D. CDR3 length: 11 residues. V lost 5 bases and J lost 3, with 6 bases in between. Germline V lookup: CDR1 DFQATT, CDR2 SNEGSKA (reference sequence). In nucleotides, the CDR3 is TGCAGTGCTTCGCCGACAGATACGCAGTATTTT. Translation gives CSASPTDTQYF.

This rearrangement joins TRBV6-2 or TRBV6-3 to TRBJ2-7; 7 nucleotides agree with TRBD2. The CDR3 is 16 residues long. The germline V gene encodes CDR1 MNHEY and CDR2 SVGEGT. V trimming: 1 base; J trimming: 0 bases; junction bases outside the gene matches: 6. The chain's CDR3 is CASSYYSGELSYEQYF. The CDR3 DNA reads TGTGCCAGCAGTTACTACAGCGGGGAACTCTCCTACGAGCAGTACTTC.

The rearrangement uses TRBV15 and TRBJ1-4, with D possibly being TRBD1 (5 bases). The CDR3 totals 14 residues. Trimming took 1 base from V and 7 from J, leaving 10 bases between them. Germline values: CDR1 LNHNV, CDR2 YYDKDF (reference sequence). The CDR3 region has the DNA TGTGCCACCAGCAGAGGGGGGTGGGTTGAAAAACTGTTTTTT. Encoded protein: CATSRGGWVEKLFF.

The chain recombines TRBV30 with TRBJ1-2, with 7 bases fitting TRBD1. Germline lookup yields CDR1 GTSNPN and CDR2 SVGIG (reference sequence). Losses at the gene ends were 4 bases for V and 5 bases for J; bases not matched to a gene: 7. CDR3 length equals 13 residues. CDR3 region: CAWTGTEIYGYTF. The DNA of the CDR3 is TGTGCCTGGACCGGGACAGAGATTTATGGCTACACCTTC.

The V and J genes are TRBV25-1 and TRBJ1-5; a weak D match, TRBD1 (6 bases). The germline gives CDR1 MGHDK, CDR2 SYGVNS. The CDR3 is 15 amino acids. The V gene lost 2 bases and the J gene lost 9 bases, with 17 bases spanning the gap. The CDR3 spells CASSEGGGYLGPQHF. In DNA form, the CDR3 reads TGTGCCAGCAGTGAAGGAGGGGGGTACCTCGGGCCCCAGCATTTT.

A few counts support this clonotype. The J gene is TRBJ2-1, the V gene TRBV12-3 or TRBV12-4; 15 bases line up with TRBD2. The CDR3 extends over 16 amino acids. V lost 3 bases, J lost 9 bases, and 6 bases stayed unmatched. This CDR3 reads CASSFGLAGGPVEQFF. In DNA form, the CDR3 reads TGTGCCAGCAGTTTTGGACTAGCGGGAGGGCCGGTTGAGCAGTTCTTC.

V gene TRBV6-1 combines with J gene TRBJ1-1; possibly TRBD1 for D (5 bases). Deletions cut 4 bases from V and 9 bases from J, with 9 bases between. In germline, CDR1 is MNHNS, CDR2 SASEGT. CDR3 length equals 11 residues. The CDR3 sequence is CASSGQGKAFF. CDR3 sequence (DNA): TGTGCCAGCAGTGGGCAGGGAAAAGCTTTCTTT.

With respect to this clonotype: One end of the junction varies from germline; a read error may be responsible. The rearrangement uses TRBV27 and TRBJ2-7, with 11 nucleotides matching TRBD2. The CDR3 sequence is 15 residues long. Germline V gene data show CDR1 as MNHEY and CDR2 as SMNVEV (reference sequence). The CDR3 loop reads CASRITSGSSNEQYF. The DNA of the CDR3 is TGTGCCAGCCGAATTACTAGCGGGAGCTCCAACGAGCAGTACTTC.